The present T cell receptor (beta chain) was sequenced within a study of cytotoxic CD8 clonotypes in ibrutinib-treated CLL. In the study overall: Sequenced samples delivered averages of around 260,000 productive templates and 87,000 or so productive rearrangements.

Study conclusions and caveats: The study found baseline clonality above age-matched healthy donors, tracking circulating CD8+ T-cell counts. Clonality showed a rise at ibrutinib response that reversed toward baseline at progression.

V lost 0 bases, J lost 0 bases, and 0 bases lay in between. The CDR3 contains 13 residues. Germline lookup yields CDR1 MNHNY and CDR2 SVGAGI (reference sequence). About this clone itself: Its antigen is undetermined. This specimen includes other DNA sequences encoding the same CDR3.

The assay was immunoSEQ multiplex PCR, and TCRdb's table has in-frame clones only and misses some. The sample lists approximately 100,000 clones; 70% to 85% were seen once. The chain recombines TRBV6-6 with TRBJ1-5; D is undetermined. This receptor was obtained from a human donor with chronic lymphocytic leukemia. Sequencing was performed on PBMCs, taken after 12 months of ibrutinib treatment. Here the CDR3 reads CASSYSSNQPQHF. The CDR3 coding sequence is TGTGCCAGCAGTTACTCTAGCAATCAGCCCCAGCATTTT.